This T cell receptor beta chain was captured by sequencing in a study of a mutant IDH1 vaccine in newly diagnosed glioma. The overall study: The vaccination schedule gave patients eight doses in weeks 1, 3, 5, 7, 11, 15, 19 and 23.

Study outcomes and limitations: Apparently unrelated to pseudoprogression were changes in the top peripheral T cell clonotypes.

As regards this clone: The antigen remains undetermined.

Time point in this sample: week 5, during vaccination. Each dose delivered 300 ug of mutant IDH1 20-mer peptide subcutaneously with imiquimod. The CDR3 covers 21 residues. The germline V gene has CDR1 MGHRA and CDR2 YSYEKL. Trimming at V came to 0 bases and at J to 4 bases, leaving 22 bases not matched to a gene. The data were produced by immunoSEQ multiplex PCR, yet TCRdb's version contains in-frame clones alone and is incomplete. The data show roughly 40,000 clones, 90% to 95% seen once. The clonotype was recovered from a man between 50 and 59 years old with glioma. The specimen comprised PBMCs, sampled from a glioma patient whose treatment included an IDH1 peptide vaccine. The V call is TRBV4-1, the J call TRBJ1-2, with TRBD1 identical over 8 bases. CDR3 protein: CASSQESRGAFRTGWPYGYTF. For the CDR3, the DNA is TGCGCCAGCAGCCAAGAGTCCAGAGGGGCCTTCAGGACAGGGTGGCCCTATGGCTACACCTTC.